This TCR beta chain was identified during a study of tumor and adjacent non-tumor tissue in lung cancer. Study summary: Patients were aged roughly 30 to 76, 9 to 10 men and about five women, stage I to III. Regarding the study as a whole: Shorter survival was associated with higher TCR diversity in tumors. Compared with tumor, normal lung showed significantly lower TCR diversity. Tumor repertoires had a smaller top 100 clone share than normal lung.

Remarks on this clonotype: Its antigen is still unknown.

A modified ARM-PCR protocol with three rounds of nested PCR amplified TCRbeta. MiXCR, applied by TCRdb to the multiplex PCR reads, yields one record per CDR3 protein. The sample lists tens of thousands of distinct CDR3 sequences; over 60% were seen once. The template was RNA from unsorted bulk tissue. The sequenced sample consisted of lung tumor tissue. This receptor was obtained from a woman aged 40 to 49 with non-small cell lung cancer.

CDR3 in DNA: TGCAGTGTTAGTCGCCCGGCTCCATATACGCAGTATTTT. Its protein product is CSVSRPAPYTQYF. The rearrangement uses TRBV20-1 and TRBJ2-3; D is undetermined. The CDR3 spans 13 residues. Germline V lookup: CDR1 DFQATT, CDR2 SNEGSKA (reference sequence). Trimming shortened V by 7 bases and J by 7 bases, and 18 bases separated the two germline ends.